Each of the 30 T cell receptor beta chains below was sequenced from the same sample in a study of shared clonotypes between healthy human individuals. Some clones are missing from TCRdb's copy, which holds only in-frame ones; the method was immunoSEQ multiplex PCR. This repertoire shows fewer than 650,000 clones, 76% found once; its top ten account for 13%. The sequenced sample consisted of PBMCs. The receptors derive from a woman aged 40 to 50 in good health. Some clones in this sample may be carry-over from other donors' samples.

This clone occurred once. The chain recombines TRBV4-1 with TRBJ2-6; no reliable D call. This CDR3 is 16 amino acids long. Germline-derived CDR1 and CDR2 are MGHRA and YSYEKL. V was trimmed by 1 base and J by 0 bases, leaving 7 bases between them. The CDR3 sequence is CASSQGTFSGANVLTF. The CDR3 DNA reads as TGCGCCAGCAGCCAAGGTACCTTCTCTGGGGCCAACGTCCTGACTTTC.

This sequence joins TRBV6-5 and TRBJ2-2; 10 nucleotides agree with TRBD1. The CDR3 sequence is 15 residues long. Trimming took 2 bases from V and 6 from J; bases not matched to a gene: 3. Per germline, CDR1 MNHEY and CDR2 SVGAGI. Here the CDR3 DNA reads TGTGCCAGCAGTTACGGGGGACAGGGGTCCGGGGAGCTGTTTTTT. Translation: CASSYGGQGSGELFF.

The chain uses TRBV6-1 and TRBJ1-5, with 12 bases lining up with TRBD1. Germline values: CDR1 MNHNS, CDR2 SASEGT. The CDR3 contains 14 residues. The V and J ends lost 8 bases and 7 bases, in that order; junction bases with no gene match: 6. This CDR3 reads CASGDRGLHQPQHF. As DNA, the CDR3 is TGTGCCAGCGGGGACAGGGGGCTTCACCAGCCCCAGCATTTT.

The chain recombines TRBV5-4 with TRBJ2-3, with 9 bases matching TRBD2. The CDR3 loop spans 17 amino acids. The germline V gene encodes CDR1 SGHNT and CDR2 YYREEE (reference sequence). J lost 2 bases, V lost 9 bases, and 16 bases had no gene match. CDR3 sequence: CATHSSWTSVLTDTQYF. CDR3 bases: TGTGCCACTCACTCATCTTGGACTAGCGTACTCACAGATACGCAGTATTTT. The variable domain in full, with the rest retrieved from reference TRBV5-4 and TRBJ2-3, is ETGVTQSPTHLIKTRGQQVTLRCSSQSGHNTVSWYQQALGQGPQFIFQYYREEENGRGNFPPRFSGLQFPNYSSELNVNALELDDSALYLCATHSSWTSVLTDTQYFGPGTRLTVL.

J is TRBJ2-7 and V is TRBV18; D not certain. Trimming left V 1 base short and J 4 bases short, with 11 bases between. The length of the CDR3 is 14 residues. Germline CDR1 and CDR2: KGHSH and LQKENI. The CDR3: CASSPQMFGYEQYF. The CDR3 DNA reads as TGTGCCAGCTCACCACAAATGTTCGGTTACGAGCAGTACTTC.

Turning to this clone: One junction end does not reproduce the germline sequence, and a read error may be involved. This chain joins TRBV6-5 and TRBJ1-2; no clear D. Looked up from germline, CDR1 is MNHEY and CDR2 is SVGAGI. This CDR3 spans 9 amino acids. The CDR3 region has the DNA TGTGCCAGCATTTACGGCTACACCTTC. Its protein is CASIYGYTF.

The gene calls are TRBV18 and TRBJ2-7, with 7 positions matching TRBD1. Germline V CDR1 and CDR2: KGHSH, LQKENI. CDR3 length: 13 amino acids. V dropped 2 bases and J dropped 4; count of bases not matched to a gene: 2. The CDR3 is CASSPTTGYEQYF. The CDR3 DNA reads as TGTGCCAGCTCACCAACGACAGGGTACGAGCAGTACTTC.

For this clone: The sample contains more than one DNA sequence encoding this CDR3. The V and J genes are TRBV5-1 and TRBJ2-3; 7 nucleotides match TRBD2. This CDR3 is 15 amino acids long. CDR1 SGHRS and CDR2 YFSETQ come from the germline V gene. V shed 2 bases and J 1 base; nucleotides not matched to a gene: 4. In nucleotides, the CDR3 is TGCGCCAGCAGCTTTGGGCTAGCGGGCACAGATACGCAGTATTTT. It specifies CASSFGLAGTDTQYF.

The V and J genes are TRBV10-1 and TRBJ2-7, with 7 bases identical to TRBD2. CDR1 and CDR2 (germline): WNHNN, SYGVQD (reference sequence). CDR3 length: 14 residues. With 2 bases clipped from V and 5 bases from J, the junction kept 6 bases outside the gene matches. The CDR3: CASSEGGLGDEQYF. The CDR3 DNA is TGCGCCAGCAGTGAGGGTGGACTAGGAGACGAGCAGTACTTC.

This clone was seen a single time. The gene calls are TRBV27 and TRBJ2-7, with 8 bases matching TRBD1. There are 13 residues in the CDR3. Germline CDR1 and CDR2: MNHEY and SMNVEV (reference sequence). V gave up 3 bases and J gave up 5 bases; unmatched junction bases: 3. CDR3 nucleotides: TGTGCCAGCAGTTTTTGGGACAGGAACGAGCAGTACTTC. Its protein is CASSFWDRNEQYF.

This clone was observed a few times. The chain uses TRBV19 and TRBJ2-7; D might be TRBD1 (5 bases). V gave up 7 bases and J gave up 0 bases, with 10 bases separating them. The germline CDR1 and CDR2 sequences are LNHDA and SQIVND (reference sequence). This CDR3 region has 13 residues. CDR3 DNA: TGTGCCAGTAAGGCAGGGAACTCCTACGAGCAGTACTTC. Its translation: CASKAGNSYEQYF.

With respect to this clone: The same CDR3 also results from other DNA sequences found in this sample. The chain carries TRBV19 and TRBJ2-2; 7 bases match TRBD1. This CDR3 is 15 amino acids long. J gave up 0 bases and V 2 bases, and 0 bases lay outside the gene matches. In germline, CDR1 is LNHDA, CDR2 SQIVND (reference sequence). The CDR3 coding sequence is TGTGCCAGTAGTATACAGGGGGCGAACACCGGGGAGCTGTTTTTT. This encodes CASSIQGANTGELFF.

The CDR3 sequence: CASSLWDRQETQYF. DNA for the CDR3: TGTGCCAGCAGCCTCTGGGACCGACAAGAGACCCAGTACTTC. V is TRBV11-2 and J is TRBJ2-5; D may be TRBD1 or TRBD2 (5 bases each). Germline V CDR1 and CDR2: SGHAT, FQNNGV. The V gene lost 5 bases and the J gene lost 2 bases, with 12 bases spanning the gap. The CDR3 has 14 residues.

CDR3 nucleotide sequence: TGTGCCAGCAGCTTCACGGGGGGCTCTGGGGCCAACGTCCTGACTTTC. Protein sequence: CASSFTGGSGANVLTF. V gene TRBV11-2 combines with J gene TRBJ2-6, with 7 bases that match TRBD2. Per germline, CDR1 SGHAT and CDR2 FQNNGV. The CDR3 is 16 residues long. With V trimmed by 3 bases and J by 0 bases, 2 bases remained unmatched.

The chain links TRBV28 to TRBJ1-2, with 8 bases identical to TRBD1. The CDR3 length is 12 residues. Germline values: CDR1 MDHEN, CDR2 SYDVKM. J was trimmed by 8 bases and V by 9 bases; bases with no gene match: 8. This CDR3 is CASHQGARGYTF. In nucleotides, the CDR3 is TGTGCCAGTCACCAGGGGGCGAGGGGCTACACCTTC.

The rearrangement links TRBV27 to TRBJ1-1; 7 bases are a match to TRBD1. The CDR3 loop spans 14 amino acids. V shed 2 bases and J 11 bases; nucleotides not matched to a gene: 11. Germline V gives CDR1 MNHEY, CDR2 SMNVEV (reference sequence). This chain's CDR3 is CASSLGRQGPHAFF. The CDR3 nucleotides read TGTGCCAGCAGTTTAGGGCGACAGGGACCTCATGCTTTCTTT.

This clone was seen many times. V usage is TRBV28 and J usage is TRBJ2-7, with TRBD2 matching 7 bases. Germline values: CDR1 MDHEN, CDR2 SYDVKM. J gave up 4 bases and V 3 bases, and 6 bases lay outside the gene matches. There are 14 residues in the CDR3. CDR3 sequence: CASSFLRETYEQYF. The DNA for the CDR3 is TGTGCCAGCAGTTTTTTGCGGGAGACGTACGAGCAGTACTTC.

The chain uses TRBV2 and TRBJ2-7; D is uncertain. The CDR3 totals 12 residues. Looked up from germline, CDR1 is SNHLY and CDR2 is FYNNEI. Trimming stripped 6 bases from V and 6 bases from J, with 12 bases between. In DNA form, the CDR3 reads TGTGCCAGCAGGAGACCTGGGGTCGAGCAGTACTTC. Translation: CASRRPGVEQYF.

A remark on this clone: Within the sample, other DNA sequences also encode this same CDR3. This rearrangement joins TRBV20-1 to TRBJ1-2; no clear D gene. The CDR3 consists of 10 residues. The V gene's germline CDR1 is DFQATT and CDR2 SNEGSKA (reference sequence). Between the trimmed V and J ends, which lost 3 bases and 5 bases, there was a span of 4 bases. Here the CDR3 DNA reads TGCAGTGCTAGGGGGTATGGCTACACCTTC. It yields the protein CSARGYGYTF.

This clone was counted many times. The junction does not match germline at one end; this may be a read error. The genes are TRBV9 and TRBJ2-7, with a tentative D call TRBD2 (5 bases). Germline values: CDR1 SGDLS, CDR2 YYNGEE. This CDR3 contains 14 residues. The DNA of the CDR3 is TGTGCCAGCAGCGTAGGCGGGTCCTCCCACGAGCAGTACTTC. It codes for CASSVGGSSHEQYF.

This rearrangement joins TRBV5-1 to TRBJ1-1; no clear D gene. V lost 7 bases and J lost 3, with 16 bases in between. Per germline, CDR1 SGHRS and CDR2 YFSETQ. The CDR3 covers 14 residues. The CDR3 DNA sequence: TGCGCCAGCTCCCCTCCCCCCGCGGACACTGAAGCTTTCTTT. It translates to CASSPPPADTEAFF.

This clone was detected only a few times. V and J are TRBV28 and TRBJ1-1; tentative D call: TRBD1 (5 bases). In germline, CDR1 is MDHEN, CDR2 SYDVKM. This CDR3 is built from 14 residues. V dropped 3 bases and J dropped 9 bases, with 17 bases sitting between them. Here the CDR3 reads CASSFPLGVVKAFF. The CDR3 DNA reads as TGTGCCAGCAGTTTCCCCCTAGGGGTGGTTAAAGCTTTCTTT.

The genes are TRBV11-2 and TRBJ2-7; 11 positions match TRBD2. Trimming took 1 base from V and 5 from J; bases not matched to a gene: 1. This CDR3 comprises 14 residues. Germline V gives CDR1 SGHAT, CDR2 FQNNGV. CDR3 loop: CASSLASGRHEQYF. The CDR3 coding sequence is TGTGCCAGCAGCTTAGCTAGCGGGAGGCACGAGCAGTACTTC. Drawing the rest from reference TRBV11-2 and TRBJ2-7, the complete variable domain is EAGVAQSPRYKIIEKRQSVAFWCNPISGHATLYWYQQILGQGPKLLIQFQNNGVVDDSQLPKDRFSAERLKGVDSTLKIQPAKLEDSAVYLCASSLASGRHEQYFGPGTRLTVT.

V is TRBV5-4 and J is TRBJ2-7, with 7 nucleotides matching TRBD1. V trimming: 4 bases; J trimming: 7 bases; junction bases outside the gene matches: 14. This CDR3 has 15 residues. CDR1 is SGHNT, CDR2 YYREEE, per germline (reference sequence). CDR3: CASSPDRATWGEQYF. In nucleotides, the CDR3 is TGTGCCAGCAGCCCCGACAGGGCGACTTGGGGGGAGCAGTACTTC.

The J gene is TRBJ2-2, the V gene TRBV4-2, with no clear D. Deletions cut 0 bases from V and 8 bases from J, with 16 bases between. The germline gives CDR1 LGHNA, CDR2 YNFKEQ. There are 16 residues in the CDR3. CDR3 loop: CASSQDPTTLGGELFF. DNA for the CDR3: TGTGCCAGCAGCCAAGACCCTACTACCCTGGGGGGGGAGCTGTTTTTT.

A few counts support this clone. The rearrangement links TRBV6-1 to TRBJ1-4, with D possibly being TRBD1 (5 bases). Trimming took 9 bases from V and 5 from J, leaving 13 bases between them. The CDR3 sequence is 13 residues long. Germline lookup yields CDR1 MNHNS and CDR2 SASEGT. The CDR3 nucleotides are TGTGCCAGTATTCTGACAGACAATGAAAAACTGTTTTTT. Translating gives CASILTDNEKLFF.

The chain joins TRBV18 to TRBJ2-7; the D is unclear. Germline assignment: CDR1 KGHSH and CDR2 LQKENI. This CDR3 contains 15 residues. V lost 1 base and J lost 2, with 12 bases in between. This CDR3 reads CASSPRRYDPYEQYF. CDR3 coding DNA: TGTGCCAGCTCACCACGGAGATATGACCCCTACGAGCAGTACTTC. Combining the CDR3 with reference TRBV18 and TRBJ2-7 gives the whole variable domain NAGVMQNPRHLVRRRGQEARLRCSPMKGHSHVYWYRQLPEEGLKFMVYLQKENIIDESGMPKERFSAEFPKEGPSILRIQQVVRGDSAAYFCASSPRRYDPYEQYFGPGTRLTVT.

The chain carries TRBV30 and TRBJ1-1, with TRBD1 matching 7 bases. Germline V gene sequence: CDR1 GTSNPN, CDR2 SVGIG (reference sequence). Germline trimming cut 2 bases from V and 4 bases from J; bases unmatched to any gene: 7. This CDR3 has 14 amino acids. The CDR3 nucleotides are TGTGCCTGGAGTAAGCGAGGGGGCGGCACTGAAGCTTTCTTT. Its protein is CAWSKRGGGTEAFF.

The chain employs TRBV28 and TRBJ2-7; TRBD2 agrees at 9 bases. The V segment lost 6 bases and the J segment 6 bases; nucleotides outside the gene matches: 9. This CDR3 has 14 residues. Germline CDR1 MDHEN, CDR2 SYDVKM. CDR3 DNA: TGTGCCAGCAGGACCCTAGCGGGATCGGGCGAGCAGTACTTC. Encoded protein: CASRTLAGSGEQYF.

Of note for this clone: Within the sample, other DNA sequences also encode this same CDR3. This sequence joins TRBV27 and TRBJ1-1; D ambiguous. CDR1 is MNHEY and CDR2 is SMNVEV in the germline V gene (reference sequence). The CDR3 is made up of 13 amino acids. Between the trimmed V and J ends, which lost 6 bases and 1 base, there was a span of 9 bases. The chain's CDR3 is CASRRGGNTEAFF. The CDR3 DNA is TGTGCCAGCAGGCGAGGTGGGAACACTGAAGCTTTCTTT.